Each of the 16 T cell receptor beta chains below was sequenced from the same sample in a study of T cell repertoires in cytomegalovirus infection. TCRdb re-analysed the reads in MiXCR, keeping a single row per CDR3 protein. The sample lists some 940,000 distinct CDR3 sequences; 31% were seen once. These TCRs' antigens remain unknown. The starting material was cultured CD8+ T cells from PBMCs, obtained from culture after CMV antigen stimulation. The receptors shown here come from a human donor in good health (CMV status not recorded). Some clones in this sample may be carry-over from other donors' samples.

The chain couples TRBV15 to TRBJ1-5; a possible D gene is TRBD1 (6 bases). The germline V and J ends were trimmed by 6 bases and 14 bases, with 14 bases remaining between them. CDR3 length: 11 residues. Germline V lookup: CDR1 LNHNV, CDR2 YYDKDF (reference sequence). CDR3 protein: CATSAGALEHF. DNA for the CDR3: TGTGCCACCAGTGCAGGGGCCCTCGAGCATTTT.

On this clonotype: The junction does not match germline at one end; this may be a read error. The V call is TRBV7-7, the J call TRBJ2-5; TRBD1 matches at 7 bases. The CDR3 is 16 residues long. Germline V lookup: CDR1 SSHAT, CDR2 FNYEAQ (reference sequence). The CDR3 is CASSVTFRDSQETQYF. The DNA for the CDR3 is TGTGCTAGCAGCGTAACGTTCCGGGACAGCCAAGAGACCCAGTACTTC.

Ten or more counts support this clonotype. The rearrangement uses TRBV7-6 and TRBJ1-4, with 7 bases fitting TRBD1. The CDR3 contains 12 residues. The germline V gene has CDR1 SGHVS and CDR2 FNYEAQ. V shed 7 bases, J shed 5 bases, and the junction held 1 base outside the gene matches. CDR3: CASKTGNEKLFF. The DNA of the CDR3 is TGTGCCAGCAAGACAGGGAATGAAAAACTGTTTTTT.

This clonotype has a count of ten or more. DNA of the CDR3: TGTGCCAGCAGCTTAGAGGACAGGGTGGGAGATACGCAGTATTTT. Its translation is CASSLEDRVGDTQYF. V usage is TRBV7-2 and J usage is TRBJ2-3; TRBD1 matches at 8 bases. CDR1 SGHTA and CDR2 FQGNSA come from the germline V gene. V was pared by 1 base and J by 5 bases, with 5 bases of the junction left unmatched. The CDR3 consists of 15 residues. The variable domain in full, with the rest retrieved from reference TRBV7-2 and TRBJ2-3, is GAGVSQSPSNKVTEKGKDVELRCDPISGHTALYWYRQSLGQGLEFLIYFQGNSAPDKSGLPSDRFSAERTGGSVSTLTIQRTQQEDSAVYLCASSLEDRVGDTQYFGPGTRLTVL.

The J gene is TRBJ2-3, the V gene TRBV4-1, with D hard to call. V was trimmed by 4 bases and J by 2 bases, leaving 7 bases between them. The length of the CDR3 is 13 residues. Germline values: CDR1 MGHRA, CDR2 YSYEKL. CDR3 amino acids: CASSRVVTDTQYF. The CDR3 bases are TGCGCCAGCAGCCGGGTAGTCACAGATACGCAGTATTTT.

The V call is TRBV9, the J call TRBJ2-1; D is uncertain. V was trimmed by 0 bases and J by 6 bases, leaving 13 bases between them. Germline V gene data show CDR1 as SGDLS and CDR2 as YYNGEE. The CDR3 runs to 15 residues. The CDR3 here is CASSVVGFYSNEQFF. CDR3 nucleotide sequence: TGTGCCAGCAGCGTAGTAGGTTTCTACTCCAATGAGCAGTTCTTC.

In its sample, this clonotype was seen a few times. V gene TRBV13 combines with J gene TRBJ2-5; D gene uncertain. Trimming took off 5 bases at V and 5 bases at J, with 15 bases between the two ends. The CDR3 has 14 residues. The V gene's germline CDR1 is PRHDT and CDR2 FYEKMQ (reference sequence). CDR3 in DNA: TGTGCCAGCAGCCTTGGACGTCGTGTTGAGACCCAGTACTTC. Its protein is CASSLGRRVETQYF.

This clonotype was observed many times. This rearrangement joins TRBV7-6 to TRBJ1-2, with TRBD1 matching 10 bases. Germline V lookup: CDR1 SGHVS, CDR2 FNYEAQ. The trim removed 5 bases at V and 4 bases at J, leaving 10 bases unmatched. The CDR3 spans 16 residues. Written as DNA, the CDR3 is TGTGCCAGCAGCCCTGGGACAGGGGATCCTGGCTATGGCTACACCTTC. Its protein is CASSPGTGDPGYGYTF.

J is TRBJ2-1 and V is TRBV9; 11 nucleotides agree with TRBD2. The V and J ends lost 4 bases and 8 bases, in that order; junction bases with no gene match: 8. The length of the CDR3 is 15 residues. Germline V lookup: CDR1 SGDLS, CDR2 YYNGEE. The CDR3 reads CASSNSGGALDEQFF. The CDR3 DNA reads TGTGCCAGCAGCAATAGCGGGGGGGCCTTGGATGAGCAGTTCTTC.

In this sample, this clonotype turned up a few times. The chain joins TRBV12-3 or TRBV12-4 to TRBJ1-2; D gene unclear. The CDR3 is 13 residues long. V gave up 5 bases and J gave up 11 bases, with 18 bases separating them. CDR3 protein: CASSPSPGDLYTF. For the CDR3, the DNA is TGTGCCAGCAGTCCCTCACCGGGAGACCTATACACCTTC.

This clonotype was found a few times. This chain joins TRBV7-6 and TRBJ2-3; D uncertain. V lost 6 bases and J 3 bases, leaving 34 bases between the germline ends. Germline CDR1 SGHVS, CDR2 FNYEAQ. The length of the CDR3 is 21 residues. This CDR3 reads CASSSRPRPQQPTLGTDTQYF. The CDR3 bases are TGTGCCAGCAGTTCCCGACCCCGCCCGCAGCAGCCGACCCTGGGTACAGATACGCAGTATTTT.

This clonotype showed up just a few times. CDR3 nucleotide sequence: TGCAGTGCTAGACTAGCGGGGGGACGTTTCAGCGGGGATACGCAGTATTTT. Encoded protein: CSARLAGGRFSGDTQYF. V is TRBV20-1 and J is TRBJ2-3; 11 nucleotides match TRBD2. The CDR3 spans 17 residues. Germline CDR1 and CDR2: DFQATT and SNEGSKA (reference sequence). With 2 bases clipped from V and 6 bases from J, the junction kept 13 bases outside the gene matches.

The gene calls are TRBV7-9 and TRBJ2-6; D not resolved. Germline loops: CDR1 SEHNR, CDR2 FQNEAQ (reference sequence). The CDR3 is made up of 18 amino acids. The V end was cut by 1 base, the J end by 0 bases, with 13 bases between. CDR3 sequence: CASSLEGHWGSGANVLTF. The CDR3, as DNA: TGTGCCAGCAGCTTAGAGGGCCATTGGGGCTCTGGGGCCAACGTCCTGACTTTC.

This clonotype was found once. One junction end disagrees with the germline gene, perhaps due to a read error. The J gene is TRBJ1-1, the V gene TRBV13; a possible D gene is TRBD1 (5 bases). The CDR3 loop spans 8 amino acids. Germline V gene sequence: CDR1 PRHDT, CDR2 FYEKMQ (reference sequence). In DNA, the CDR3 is TGTGCCAGCAGCCGAAGGACATTT. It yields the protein CASSRRTF.

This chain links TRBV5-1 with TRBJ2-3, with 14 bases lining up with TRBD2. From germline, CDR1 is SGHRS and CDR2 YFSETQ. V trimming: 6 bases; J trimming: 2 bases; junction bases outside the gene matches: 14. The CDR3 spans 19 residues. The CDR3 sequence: CASNPGLAGDLGSTDTQYF. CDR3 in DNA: TGCGCCAGCAATCCGGGACTAGCGGGGGACCTCGGGTCCACAGATACGCAGTATTTT.

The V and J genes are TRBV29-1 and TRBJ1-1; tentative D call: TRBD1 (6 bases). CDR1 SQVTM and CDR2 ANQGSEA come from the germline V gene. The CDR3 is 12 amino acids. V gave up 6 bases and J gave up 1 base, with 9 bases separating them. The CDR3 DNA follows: TGCAGCGTACAGGGAACGAACACTGAAGCTTTCTTT. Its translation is CSVQGTNTEAFF.